This entry lists 27 T cell receptor beta chains sequenced from one sample in a study. From the 5' RACE reads, TCRdb called clonotypes with MiXCR, one entry per CDR3 protein. The sample shows about 62,000 distinct CDR3 sequences, roughly 30% of them seen only once. The sample was tumor-infiltrating naive CD4+ T cells sorted from the breast tumor. Subset here: naive CD4+ T cells, CD4+CD45RA+CD25-. All receptors derive from a female donor with breast cancer.

Only a few counts were recorded for this clonotype. This rearrangement joins TRBV7-2 to TRBJ2-6; D remains ambiguous. CDR3 length equals 15 residues. V dropped 2 bases and J dropped 2 bases, with 7 bases sitting between them. CDR1 and CDR2 from the germline V gene are SGHTA and FQGNSA. CDR3 region: CASSLSWTGANVLTF. For the CDR3, the DNA is TGTGCCAGCAGCTTAAGCTGGACTGGGGCCAACGTCCTGACTTTC.

The genes are TRBV20-1 and TRBJ2-3; D perhaps matches TRBD1 (6 bases). V lost 1 base and J 5 bases, leaving 10 bases between the germline ends. The CDR3 is 13 amino acids. Germline V CDR1 and CDR2: DFQATT, SNEGSKA (reference sequence). The CDR3 region is CSARVSTGDTQYF. CDR3 coding DNA: TGCAGTGCTAGAGTCTCGACAGGAGATACGCAGTATTTT.

As for this clonotype: A much larger clone lies one base from this, so it may be a read error. This chain connects TRBV7-6 to TRBJ2-7; D is ambiguous. CDR1 is SGHVS, CDR2 FNYEAQ, per germline. The CDR3 spans 14 residues. Trimming took 6 bases from V and 0 from J, leaving 12 bases between them. CDR3 sequence reads: CASRLRALSYEQYF. DNA for the CDR3: TGTGCCAGCAGATTACGCGCGCTCTCCTACGAGCAGTACTTC.

This clonotype was counted a few times. This rearrangement joins TRBV7-2 to TRBJ2-5, with 9 bases fitting TRBD2. The germline V gene has CDR1 SGHTA and CDR2 FQGNSA. The CDR3 extends over 15 amino acids. V trimming: 5 bases; J trimming: 2 bases; junction bases outside the gene matches: 6. CDR3 in DNA: TGTGCCAGCAGCGGCCGGACTAGCGAACAAGAGACCCAGTACTTC. Its protein product is CASSGRTSEQETQYF.

Ten or more counts support this clonotype. This chain uses TRBV5-1 with TRBJ1-3; D might be TRBD1 (6 bases). Deletions cut 0 bases from V and 1 base from J, with 11 bases between. The CDR3 runs 16 residues. In germline, CDR1 is SGHRS, CDR2 YFSETQ. As DNA, the CDR3 is TGCGCCAGCAGCTTGGCAGGGGAGTCATCTGGAAACACCATATATTTT. This gives the protein CASSLAGESSGNTIYF.

This clonotype was counted between two and nine times. The V gene is TRBV7-2, the J gene TRBJ2-7; TRBD1 agrees at 10 bases. Germline CDR1 SGHTA, CDR2 FQGNSA. The trim removed 5 bases at V and 6 bases at J, leaving 7 bases unmatched. The CDR3 consists of 14 residues. CDR3 loop: CASSRRDRGSEQYF. CDR3 nucleotide sequence: TGTGCCAGCAGCCGCCGGGACAGGGGTTCCGAGCAGTACTTC.

The chain uses TRBV6-2 or TRBV6-3 and TRBJ2-3; D gene uncertain. CDR1 is MNHEY, CDR2 SVGEGT, per germline. V dropped 8 bases and J dropped 5 bases, with 11 bases sitting between them. The CDR3 extends over 12 amino acids. The CDR3 is CASSQDGDTQYF. The CDR3 region has the DNA TGTGCCAGCTCCCAGGATGGAGATACGCAGTATTTT.

The gene calls are TRBV7-2 and TRBJ2-5; D is ambiguous. Germline loops: CDR1 SGHTA, CDR2 FQGNSA. CDR3 length: 12 residues. Trimming pared 3 bases from V and 4 bases from J, leaving 6 bases between. CDR3 sequence (DNA): TGTGCCAGCAGCTTTAGATTAGAGACCCAGTACTTC. This encodes CASSFRLETQYF.

This clonotype was observed a handful of times. The chain employs TRBV30 and TRBJ2-3, with D unresolved. The CDR3 runs 13 residues. Looked up from germline, CDR1 is GTSNPN and CDR2 is SVGIG (reference sequence). Trimming removed 4 bases from V and 6 bases from J, with 14 bases in between. CDR3 amino acids: CAWNALAADTQYF. The CDR3 DNA sequence: TGTGCCTGGAACGCACTGGCCGCGGATACGCAGTATTTT.

The chain recombines TRBV6-6 with TRBJ1-1; D perhaps matches TRBD1 (6 bases). The length of the CDR3 is 14 residues. Trimming stripped 7 bases from V and 1 base from J, with 13 bases between. Per germline, CDR1 MNHNY and CDR2 SVGAGI (reference sequence). The CDR3 reads CASTLIGGNTEAFF. In nucleotides, the CDR3 is TGTGCCAGCACCCTGATAGGGGGGAACACTGAAGCTTTCTTT.

The chain carries TRBV6-2 or TRBV6-3 and TRBJ2-3; 8 bases are a match to TRBD2. The junction had 5 bases not matched to a gene; V was cut back by 7 bases and J by 2 bases. The CDR3 is 14 amino acids. CDR1 and CDR2 (germline): MNHEY, SVGEGT. Written as DNA, the CDR3 is TGTGCCAGCAAAACGGGGGGGAACACAGATACGCAGTATTTT. Protein product: CASKTGGNTDTQYF.

The chain carries TRBV12-3 or TRBV12-4 and TRBJ2-1; 7 bases match TRBD2. V gave up 0 bases and J gave up 6 bases; unmatched junction bases: 11. The CDR3 length is 17 residues. The CDR3 DNA is TGTGCCAGCAGTTTAGCGGGGAGGGAGGGTACAGGCAATGAGCAGTTCTTC. This encodes CASSLAGREGTGNEQFF.

This clonotype was found many times. This chain links TRBV29-1 with TRBJ2-4; D is undetermined. The CDR3 is 15 residues long. Deletions cut 1 base from V and 0 bases from J, with 10 bases between. CDR1 and CDR2 (germline): SQVTM, ANQGSEA. The CDR3 loop is CSVEGSTLAKNIQYF. In DNA form, the CDR3 reads TGCAGCGTTGAAGGTTCTACTTTAGCCAAAAACATTCAGTACTTC.

As regards this clonotype: This may be a read error, as it is one base from a much larger clone. This chain connects TRBV9 to TRBJ2-3; D not resolved. This CDR3 contains 15 residues. CDR1 SGDLS and CDR2 YYNGEE come from the germline V gene. CDR3 residues: CAGSVTHMGTDTQYF. For the CDR3, the DNA is TGTGCCGGCAGCGTGACTCACATGGGCACAGATACGCAGTATTTT.

The chain couples TRBV20-1 to TRBJ1-1; D might be TRBD1 (6 bases). This CDR3 region has 12 residues. In germline, CDR1 is DFQATT, CDR2 SNEGSKA (reference sequence). Deletions cut 4 bases from V and 0 bases from J, with 6 bases between. The CDR3 here is CSANRVNTEAFF. CDR3 nucleotides: TGCAGTGCTAACAGGGTGAACACTGAAGCTTTCTTT.

The CDR3 DNA follows: TGTGCCAGCAGTTCCGCCGACGGAGGCTACACCTTC. It yields the protein CASSSADGGYTF. This sequence joins TRBV12-3 or TRBV12-4 and TRBJ1-2; D ambiguous. This CDR3 region has 12 residues. V was cut by 4 bases and J by 8 bases, with 11 bases left in between.

With regard to this clonotype: A read error may produce the germline difference seen at one junction end. The chain employs TRBV7-9 and TRBJ2-1, with 7 bases that match TRBD2. The germline V gene encodes CDR1 SEHNR and CDR2 FQNEAQ (reference sequence). The CDR3 extends over 15 amino acids. The CDR3: CAGSRPGGSYNEQFF. The CDR3 region has the DNA TGTGCCGGCAGCCGCCCGGGGGGCTCCTACAATGAGCAGTTCTTC. Complete variable domain (other parts from reference TRBV7-9 and TRBJ2-1): DTGVSQNPRHKITKRGQNVTFRCDPISEHNRLYWYRQTLGQGPEFLTYFQNEAQLEKSRLLSDRFSAERPKGSFSTLEIQRTEQGDSAMYLCAGSRPGGSYNEQFFGPGTRLTVL.

This clonotype was found many times. The V and J genes are TRBV5-1 and TRBJ2-3; D is undetermined. Germline V gives CDR1 SGHRS, CDR2 YFSETQ. Trimming took 0 bases from V and 1 from J, leaving 3 bases between them. The CDR3 is 13 residues long. CDR3 residues: CASSLDGTDTQYF. Here the CDR3 DNA reads TGCGCCAGCAGCTTGGACGGCACAGATACGCAGTATTTT. The whole variable domain, remainder taken from reference TRBV5-1 and TRBJ2-3, is KAGVTQTPRYLIKTRGQQVTLSCSPISGHRSVSWYQQTPGQGLQFLFEYFSETQRNKGNFPGRFSGRQFSNSRSEMNVSTLELGDSALYLCASSLDGTDTQYFGPGTRLTVL.

This clonotype was observed a handful of times. The chain links TRBV7-8 to TRBJ2-1; 7 bases are shared with TRBD2. This CDR3 is 16 amino acids long. The J segment lost 0 bases and the V segment lost 5 bases, leaving 7 bases of the junction unmatched. The germline gives CDR1 SGHVS, CDR2 FQNEAQ. CDR3 nucleotides: TGTGCCAGCAGCACTCGGCGGGGGAGCTCCTACAATGAGCAGTTCTTC. Translating gives CASSTRRGSSYNEQFF.

This clonotype was recorded at least ten times. This chain uses TRBV5-1 with TRBJ2-3, with D possibly being TRBD2 (5 bases). Trimming stripped 4 bases from V and 6 bases from J, with 12 bases between. CDR1 is SGHRS, CDR2 YFSETQ, per germline. The CDR3 covers 13 residues. The CDR3 sequence: CASSLKRWDTQYF. The CDR3 nucleotides are TGCGCCAGCAGCCTCAAGCGGTGGGATACGCAGTATTTT.

This chain links TRBV7-9 with TRBJ1-1, with D perhaps TRBD1 (5 bases). Trimming cost V 7 bases and J 0 bases, with 12 bases left between them. Per germline, CDR1 SEHNR and CDR2 FQNEAQ (reference sequence). The CDR3 spans 14 residues. CDR3 in amino acids: CASISGAMNTEAFF. CDR3 nucleotides: TGTGCCAGCATCTCCGGGGCTATGAACACTGAAGCTTTCTTT. Full variable domain (outside the CDR3, taken from reference TRBV7-9 and TRBJ1-1): DTGVSQNPRHKITKRGQNVTFRCDPISEHNRLYWYRQTLGQGPEFLTYFQNEAQLEKSRLLSDRFSAERPKGSFSTLEIQRTEQGDSAMYLCASISGAMNTEAFFGQGTRLTVV.

This clonotype turned up a few times. The CDR3 region is CASSLFRGNTEAFF. In DNA form, the CDR3 reads TGCGCCAGCAGCTTGTTTCGAGGGAACACTGAAGCTTTCTTT. The chain uses TRBV5-1 and TRBJ1-1; D uncertain. V lost 1 base, J lost 1 base, and 8 bases lay in between. The CDR3 runs 14 residues. Germline V gene data show CDR1 as SGHRS and CDR2 as YFSETQ.

This clonotype appeared a few times. This sequence joins TRBV7-2 and TRBJ1-2; D unclear. Germline V gives CDR1 SGHTA, CDR2 FQGNSA. V lost 2 bases to trimming and J lost 5 bases, with 12 bases between them. This CDR3 is 14 amino acids long. The CDR3 region has the DNA TGTGCCAGCAGCTTACTCGCGGATGGGTATGGCTACACCTTC. It specifies CASSLLADGYGYTF.

In its sample, this clonotype was seen a few times. This rearrangement joins TRBV4-2 to TRBJ2-7; D remains ambiguous. Germline loops: CDR1 LGHNA, CDR2 YNFKEQ. The CDR3 covers 14 residues. V lost 1 base to trimming and J lost 5 bases, with 12 bases between them. The CDR3 loop is CASSQVGIPDEQYF. The CDR3, as DNA: TGTGCCAGCAGCCAAGTAGGGATACCCGACGAGCAGTACTTC.

This clonotype showed up just a few times. The chain combines TRBV27 with TRBJ2-2; D possibly corresponds to TRBD1 (5 bases). Germline CDR1 and CDR2: MNHEY and SMNVEV (reference sequence). The CDR3 covers 12 residues. Deletions cut 5 bases from V and 7 bases from J, with 8 bases between. For the CDR3, the DNA is TGTGCCAGCAGTACCCAGGGCGGGGAGCTGTTTTTT. This encodes CASSTQGGELFF.

Many counts were recorded for this clonotype. CDR3 residues: CASSIGQGYGYTF. In DNA form, the CDR3 reads TGCGCCAGCAGCATCGGACAGGGCTATGGCTACACCTTC. The genes are TRBV5-1 and TRBJ1-2, with 8 positions matching TRBD1. The CDR3 has 13 residues. Germline CDR1 is SGHRS and CDR2 is YFSETQ. Trimming removed 4 bases from V and 4 bases from J; junction bases left unmatched: 3. Using reference TRBV5-1 and TRBJ1-2 for the parts outside the CDR3, the full variable domain is KAGVTQTPRYLIKTRGQQVTLSCSPISGHRSVSWYQQTPGQGLQFLFEYFSETQRNKGNFPGRFSGRQFSNSRSEMNVSTLELGDSALYLCASSIGQGYGYTFGSGTRLTVV.

J is TRBJ2-1 and V is TRBV24-1; no reliable D call. V was trimmed by 7 bases and J by 6 bases, leaving 21 bases between them. This CDR3 contains 16 residues. CDR1 is KGHDR and CDR2 is SFDVKD in the germline V gene. The CDR3, as DNA: TGTGCCACCAGCAGCCTTGATGGAGAGCCGATCAATGAGCAGTTCTTC. This sequence encodes CATSSLDGEPINEQFF.